Below are 4 T cell receptor beta chains sequenced from a single sample in a study of T cell repertoires in aging, cancer and after chemotherapy. Multiplex touch-down PCR with TRB-A/B primers amplified rearranged V-D-J TRB sequences. MiXCR, applied by TCRdb to the multiplex PCR reads, yields one record per CDR3 protein. The repertoire consists of approximately 3,200 distinct CDR3 sequences, with 20% to 25% occurring once and the leading ten covering around two fifths. Amplification of TCR beta used genomic DNA extracted from peripheral blood. Specimen: blood. These receptors were taken from a human donor with a blood cancer.

V is TRBV12-3 or TRBV12-4 and J is TRBJ1-5, with 9 bases matching TRBD1. This CDR3 contains 19 residues. Germline trimming cut 6 bases from V and 2 bases from J; bases unmatched to any gene: 17. The CDR3 DNA sequence: TGTGCCAGCAGCATGGCTGGGACAGGGCCAAAACGGGGCAATCAGCCCCAGCATTTT. Translating gives CASSMAGTGPKRGNQPQHF.

This clonotype is hyperexpanded by share. The chain recombines TRBV6-2 or TRBV6-3 with TRBJ2-7, with D possibly being TRBD2 (5 bases). Trimming cost V 2 bases and J 5 bases, with 7 bases left between them. The CDR3 length is 12 residues. The V gene's germline CDR1 is MNHEY and CDR2 SVGEGT. The CDR3 loop is CASSYTSNEQYF. In DNA, the CDR3 is TGTGCCAGCAGTTACACTAGTAACGAGCAGTACTTC.

On this clonotype: A much larger clone lies a single base off, so this may be a read error. This chain joins TRBV19 and TRBJ1-2; the D is unclear. The CDR3 loop spans 16 amino acids. Germline values: CDR1 LNHDA, CDR2 SQIVND (reference sequence). The V end was cut by 7 bases, the J end by 1 base, with 19 bases between. The CDR3 sequence is CASNPGKRVGNYGYTF. The CDR3 DNA reads TGTGCCAGTAATCCTGGTAAAAGGGTTGGTAACTATGGCTACACCTTC.

This clonotype is medium-sized. This chain uses TRBV30 with TRBJ1-2; D uncertain. V lost 5 bases to trimming and J lost 8 bases, with 21 bases between them. Germline V gene sequence: CDR1 GTSNPN, CDR2 SVGIG (reference sequence). The CDR3 consists of 14 residues. The CDR3 here is CAWGRAALLRGYTF. Here the CDR3 DNA reads TGTGCCTGGGGACGGGCAGCTTTACTCCGGGGCTACACCTTC.